This note documents a single T cell receptor (beta chain) sequence. The CDR3 totals 13 residues. The germline V gene has CDR1 SGDLS and CDR2 YYNGEE. Trimming at V came to 10 bases and at J to 4 bases, leaving 6 bases not matched to a gene. Treatment specified: about 20 received Ad26.COV2.S at low or high dose, single or two shots; several received placebo; per-sample allocation not given. Specimen acquisition occurred on day 63 following the initial vaccine or placebo injection. It was Wuhan-strain SARS-CoV-2 spike that the Ad26 vaccine vector expressed. TCRdb keeps only in-frame clones here, not all; method: immunoSEQ multiplex PCR. This table holds 250,000 or so clones, roughly nine tenths found once. This specimen comes from a study of Ad26.COV2.S vaccination and SARS-CoV-2 variants. Study-level background: By the intramuscular route, Ad26.COV2.S was given once, or twice 56 days apart.

The rearrangement joins TRBV9 to TRBJ2-2; 8 nucleotides match TRBD2. The material sequenced was peripheral blood, taken in a trial of Ad26.COV2.S vaccine versus placebo. The origin of this receptor is a person between 18 and 60 years old who received the Ad26.COV2.S COVID-19 vaccine or a placebo. This CDR3 reads CAASSGSTGELFF. CDR3 coding DNA: TGTGCCGCCTCTAGCGGGTCCACCGGGGAGCTGTTTTTT.